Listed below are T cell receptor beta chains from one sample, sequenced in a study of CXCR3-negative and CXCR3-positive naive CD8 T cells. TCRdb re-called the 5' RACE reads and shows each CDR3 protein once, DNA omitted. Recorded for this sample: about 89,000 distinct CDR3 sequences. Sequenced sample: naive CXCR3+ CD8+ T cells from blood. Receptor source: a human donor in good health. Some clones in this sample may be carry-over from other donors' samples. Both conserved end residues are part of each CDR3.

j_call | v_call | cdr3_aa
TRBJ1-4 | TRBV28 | CASSYPGEKLFF
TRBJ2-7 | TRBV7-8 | CASSSGTEPYEQYF
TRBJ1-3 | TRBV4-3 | CASSQSGGNTIYF
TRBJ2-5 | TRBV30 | CACLGGPLQETQYF
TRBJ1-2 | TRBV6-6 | CASSAGQGDNYGYTF
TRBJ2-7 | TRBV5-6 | CASSPGFRSYEQYF
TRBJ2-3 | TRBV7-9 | CASSANIADTQYF
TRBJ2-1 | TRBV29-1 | CSTRGGRRWDEQFF
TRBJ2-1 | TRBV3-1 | CASSPPGTSAEQFF
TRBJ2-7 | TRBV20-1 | CSARENDAGTSYEQYF
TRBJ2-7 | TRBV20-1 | CSASTRGGRFYEQYF
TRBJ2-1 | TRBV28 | CASSLDSYNEQFF
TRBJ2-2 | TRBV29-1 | CSVEQGTGELFF
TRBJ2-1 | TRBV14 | CASSLAGVWNEQFF
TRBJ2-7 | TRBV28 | CASSTAQQASYEQYF
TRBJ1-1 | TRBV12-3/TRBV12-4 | CASSPNRVVTEAFF
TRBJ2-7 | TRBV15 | CATSSAIDSSYEQYF
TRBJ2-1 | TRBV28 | CASSLKGAGDFHNEQFF
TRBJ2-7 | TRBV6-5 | CASSYASANPLEQYF
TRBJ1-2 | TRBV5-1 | CASSLARPEGYTF
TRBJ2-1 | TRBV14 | CASSQVIAARGIPEQFF
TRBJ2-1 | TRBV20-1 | CSANPSGEQFF